One and the same sample provided the 18 T cell receptor beta chains below, sequenced in a study of blood T cell repertoires in COVID-19. Clones were sequenced by immunoSEQ multiplex PCR, and TCRdb holds only the in-frame ones, with some missing. Of 50,000 to 65,000 clones listed, 89% are singletons. The specimen sequenced was peripheral blood. The receptors were sampled from a man aged 55 to 69 with active COVID-19.

The chain uses TRBV11-2 and TRBJ1-2, with 10 bases lining up with TRBD1. This CDR3 contains 16 residues. The ends lost 4 bases at V and 8 bases at J; junction bases unmatched: 13. Per germline, CDR1 SGHAT and CDR2 FQNNGV. CDR3 nucleotide sequence: TGTGCCAGCAGCTCATCGACCGGGACAGGGGTTAGAGGCTACACCTTC. Its translation: CASSSSTGTGVRGYTF.

The chain couples TRBV5-4 to TRBJ2-7; a weak D match, TRBD1 (6 bases). V shed 4 bases and J shed 3 bases, with 8 bases lying between them. CDR3 length: 12 amino acids. Germline-derived CDR1 and CDR2 are SGHNT and YYREEE (reference sequence). The CDR3 region has the DNA TGTGCCAGCAGCCAGGACAGCTACGAGCAGTACTTC. Its translation is CASSQDSYEQYF.

The chain uses TRBV5-4 and TRBJ1-1, with D possibly being TRBD1 (5 bases). Trimming shortened V by 1 base and J by 7 bases, and 11 bases separated the two germline ends. The CDR3 extends over 13 amino acids. Germline V gene lookup returns CDR1 SGHNT and CDR2 YYREEE (reference sequence). The CDR3 reads CASSLRGRNEAFF. DNA of the CDR3: TGTGCCAGCAGCTTGAGGGGTCGTAATGAAGCTTTCTTT.

The sample holds one count of this clone. The chain recombines TRBV4-2 with TRBJ2-5; possibly TRBD1 for D (6 bases). The germline V and J ends were trimmed by 1 base and 5 bases, with 11 bases remaining between them. Per germline, CDR1 LGHNA and CDR2 YNFKEQ. This CDR3 comprises 14 residues. Here the CDR3 reads CASSQGSGAETQYF. The DNA for the CDR3 is TGTGCCAGCAGCCAAGGTTCAGGGGCGGAGACCCAGTACTTC.

The chain uses TRBV7-2 and TRBJ1-6; no firm D call. The germline gives CDR1 SGHTA, CDR2 FQGNSA. The CDR3 is 14 amino acids. The V gene lost 5 bases and the J gene lost 5 bases, with 10 bases spanning the gap. The CDR3 is CASSLHGDNSPLHF. Written as DNA, the CDR3 is TGTGCCAGCAGCCTACACGGGGATAATTCACCCCTCCACTTT.

The chain joins TRBV6-1 to TRBJ2-1; 10 bases match TRBD2. Germline-derived CDR1 and CDR2 are MNHNS and SASEGT. With V trimmed by 3 bases and J by 5 bases, 4 bases remained unmatched. The CDR3 has 15 amino acids. The CDR3 loop is CASSDSGRLDNEQFF. The CDR3 DNA is TGTGCCAGCAGTGATAGCGGGAGGCTCGACAATGAGCAGTTCTTC.

The J gene is TRBJ2-3, the V gene TRBV27, with 8 bases that match TRBD1. The CDR3 runs 15 residues. With V trimmed by 5 bases and J by 4 bases, 8 bases remained unmatched. CDR1 is MNHEY and CDR2 is SMNVEV in the germline V gene (reference sequence). CDR3 in DNA: TGTGCCAGCAGTACTCCCGGGACAGGCCCAGATACGCAGTATTTT. It translates to CASSTPGTGPDTQYF.

V and J are TRBV7-8 and TRBJ1-1; the D gene is possibly TRBD1 (5 bases). The CDR3 has 15 residues. V lost 2 bases to trimming and J lost 1 base, with 11 bases between them. The V gene's germline CDR1 is SGHVS and CDR2 FQNEAQ. The CDR3 here is CASSLYGRENTEAFF. The CDR3 nucleotides are TGTGCCAGCAGCTTATATGGCAGGGAGAACACTGAAGCTTTCTTT.

The CDR3 DNA reads as TGCGCCAGCAGCCAAGGGATAGGGAGGGATACTGAAGCTTTCTTT. This codes for CASSQGIGRDTEAFF. The chain carries TRBV4-3 and TRBJ1-1; D ambiguous. Germline V gene data show CDR1 as LGHNA and CDR2 as YSLEER. Deletions cut 1 base from V and 5 bases from J, with 14 bases between. This CDR3 is built from 15 residues.

V and J are TRBV27 and TRBJ2-7; 12 nucleotides agree with TRBD2. Per germline, CDR1 MNHEY and CDR2 SMNVEV (reference sequence). J gave up 3 bases and V 6 bases, and 6 bases lay outside the gene matches. The length of the CDR3 is 15 residues. CDR3 in DNA: TGTGCCAGCAGGCCGCTAGCGGGAGGGAACTACGAGCAGTACTTC. Protein product: CASRPLAGGNYEQYF.

This clone turned up a few times. In nucleotides, the CDR3 is TGTGCCAGTAGGGCCGGGAGGAACACTGAAGCTTTCTTT. It codes for CASRAGRNTEAFF. V gene TRBV19 combines with J gene TRBJ1-1; D uncertain. The CDR3 runs 13 residues. Germline V CDR1 and CDR2: LNHDA, SQIVND (reference sequence). The ends were cut back, 6 bases at V and 1 base at J, with 9 bases in the middle.

The rearrangement links TRBV27 to TRBJ2-3; TRBD1 matches at 11 bases. Trimming at V came to 4 bases and at J to 6 bases, leaving 6 bases not matched to a gene. The CDR3 extends over 15 amino acids. The germline CDR1 and CDR2 sequences are MNHEY and SMNVEV (reference sequence). In DNA form, the CDR3 reads TGTGCCAGCAGTTACGGGACAGGGGGAACTGATACGCAGTATTTT. Translated, it gives CASSYGTGGTDTQYF.

The rearrangement links TRBV7-2 to TRBJ2-7; D perhaps matches TRBD2 (6 bases). The CDR3 is made up of 14 amino acids. Trimming pared 5 bases from V and 5 bases from J, leaving 16 bases between. Germline V gene data show CDR1 as SGHTA and CDR2 as FQGNSA. The CDR3 here is CASSPREVPHEQYF. The CDR3 DNA reads TGTGCCAGCAGCCCGAGGGAGGTTCCCCACGAGCAGTACTTC.

The V gene is TRBV28, the J gene TRBJ2-3; tentative D call: TRBD1 (6 bases). CDR3 size: 15 residues. The V gene lost 6 bases and the J gene lost 1 base, with 14 bases spanning the gap. Germline CDR1 is MDHEN and CDR2 is SYDVKM. CDR3 residues: CASRPRYRGTDTQYF. Written as DNA, the CDR3 is TGTGCCAGCAGGCCCCGGTACAGGGGCACAGATACGCAGTATTTT. Together with reference TRBV28 and TRBJ2-3, the CDR3 gives the full variable domain: DVKVTQSSRYLVKRTGEKVFLECVQDMDHENMFWYRQDPGLGLRLIYFSYDVKMKEKGDIPEGYSVSREKKERFSLILESASTNQTSMYLCASRPRYRGTDTQYFGPGTRLTVL.

The chain joins TRBV27 to TRBJ2-1, with 11 bases identical to TRBD1. Germline V gene lookup returns CDR1 MNHEY and CDR2 SMNVEV (reference sequence). After removal of 6 bases from V and 7 bases from J, the junction contained 8 bases not matched to a gene. This CDR3 contains 15 residues. The CDR3 DNA is TGTGCCAGCAGCTTCCGGGACAGGGGGTCAAATGAGCAGTTCTTC. Protein product: CASSFRDRGSNEQFF.

V is TRBV3-1 (or the pseudogene TRBV3-2) and J is TRBJ2-5, with 7 positions matching TRBD1. This CDR3 spans 13 amino acids. CDR1 and CDR2 (germline): LGHDT, YNNKEL (reference sequence). J was trimmed by 3 bases and V by 6 bases; bases with no gene match: 4. CDR3 protein: CASRQTGKETQYF. The CDR3 DNA follows: TGTGCCAGCAGGCAGACAGGGAAAGAGACCCAGTACTTC.

CDR3 DNA sequence: TGCGCCAGCAGCTTGGGACTAGTCCTTCCAGATACGCAGTATTTT. This codes for CASSLGLVLPDTQYF. The chain is built from TRBV5-1 and TRBJ2-3; a possible D gene is TRBD2 (6 bases). This CDR3 has 15 amino acids. V was trimmed by 0 bases and J by 4 bases, leaving 12 bases between them. Germline V gene lookup returns CDR1 SGHRS and CDR2 YFSETQ.

The chain recombines TRBV6-2 or TRBV6-3 with TRBJ2-3, with TRBD2 identical over 11 bases. Germline trimming cut 2 bases from V and 2 bases from J; bases unmatched to any gene: 6. CDR1 is MNHEY, CDR2 SVGEGT, per germline. The CDR3 is made up of 17 amino acids. In DNA, the CDR3 is TGTGCCAGCAGTTACGGCCCACTAGCGGGGGCCACAGATACGCAGTATTTT. Protein sequence: CASSYGPLAGATDTQYF.